These 7 T cell receptor beta chains were all obtained from the same sample, sequenced in a study of blood T cell repertoires in COVID-19. Repertoires were generated with immunoSEQ multiplex PCR, while TCRdb's copy carries only in-frame clones and drops some. This table has approximately 330,000 clones, approximately 86% appearing once. Sequences were obtained from PBMCs or T cells enriched from blood (not recorded which). These receptor sequences come from a woman in her thirties or forties with acute COVID-19.

The chain combines TRBV24-1 with TRBJ2-1; 8 nucleotides agree with TRBD2. CDR3 length: 17 residues. The V gene end was trimmed by 4 bases and the J gene end by 4 bases; junction bases not matched to a gene: 11. Germline-derived CDR1 and CDR2 are KGHDR and SFDVKD. CDR3 coding DNA: TGTGCCACCAGTGACGCGGGGGGTGCGGGACGATACAATGAGCAGTTCTTC. It is translated as CATSDAGGAGRYNEQFF.

The V call is TRBV7-9, the J call TRBJ2-5; 8 bases match TRBD2. The CDR3 consists of 14 residues. Per the germline V gene, CDR1 is SEHNR and CDR2 is FQNEAQ (reference sequence). V dropped 5 bases and J dropped 1; count of bases not matched to a gene: 3. CDR3 bases: TGTGCCAGCAGCGTTACTAGCGGCCAAGAGACCCAGTACTTC. It specifies CASSVTSGQETQYF.

The rearrangement uses TRBV4-3 and TRBJ1-4; TRBD1 agrees at 8 bases. The CDR3 runs to 14 residues. With 4 bases clipped from V and 8 bases from J, the junction kept 6 bases outside the gene matches. Germline V gene lookup returns CDR1 LGHNA and CDR2 YSLEER. CDR3 sequence: CASSRGQGREKLFF. In DNA, the CDR3 is TGCGCCAGCAGCCGCGGACAGGGAAGGGAAAAACTGTTTTTT.

CDR3 amino acids: CASSMSPYQPQHF. The CDR3 DNA reads as TGTGCCAGTAGTATGAGCCCCTATCAGCCCCAGCATTTT. V usage is TRBV19 and J usage is TRBJ1-5; D is uncertain. The CDR3 length is 13 residues. Between the trimmed V and J ends, which lost 3 bases and 5 bases, there was a span of 8 bases. Germline lookup yields CDR1 LNHDA and CDR2 SQIVND (reference sequence).

The chain joins TRBV9 to TRBJ1-1, with D possibly being TRBD1 (5 bases). Germline V gene lookup returns CDR1 SGDLS and CDR2 YYNGEE. V was clipped by 2 bases and J by 7 bases, with 9 bases between them. The CDR3 has 12 residues. The CDR3 bases are TGTGCCAGCAGCGTGGGCGACAGTGAAGCTTTCTTT. Amino acids: CASSVGDSEAFF.

J is TRBJ2-2 and V is TRBV29-1; possibly TRBD2 for D (5 bases). V lost 5 bases, J lost 4 bases, and 17 bases lay in between. The CDR3 sequence is 15 residues long. Germline-derived CDR1 and CDR2 are SQVTM and ANQGSEA. CDR3 region: CSVRVGEGGTGELFF. DNA for the CDR3: TGCAGCGTTAGGGTGGGAGAGGGTGGCACCGGGGAGCTGTTTTTT.

The V and J genes are TRBV5-1 and TRBJ1-2; weak D call: TRBD1 (5 bases). Germline V gene sequence: CDR1 SGHRS, CDR2 YFSETQ. This CDR3 has 16 amino acids. V lost 0 bases and J 6 bases, leaving 18 bases between the germline ends. The CDR3 sequence is CASSLGSGFLSNGYTF. CDR3 DNA: TGCGCCAGCAGCTTGGGGTCAGGGTTTTTGAGTAATGGCTACACCTTC.